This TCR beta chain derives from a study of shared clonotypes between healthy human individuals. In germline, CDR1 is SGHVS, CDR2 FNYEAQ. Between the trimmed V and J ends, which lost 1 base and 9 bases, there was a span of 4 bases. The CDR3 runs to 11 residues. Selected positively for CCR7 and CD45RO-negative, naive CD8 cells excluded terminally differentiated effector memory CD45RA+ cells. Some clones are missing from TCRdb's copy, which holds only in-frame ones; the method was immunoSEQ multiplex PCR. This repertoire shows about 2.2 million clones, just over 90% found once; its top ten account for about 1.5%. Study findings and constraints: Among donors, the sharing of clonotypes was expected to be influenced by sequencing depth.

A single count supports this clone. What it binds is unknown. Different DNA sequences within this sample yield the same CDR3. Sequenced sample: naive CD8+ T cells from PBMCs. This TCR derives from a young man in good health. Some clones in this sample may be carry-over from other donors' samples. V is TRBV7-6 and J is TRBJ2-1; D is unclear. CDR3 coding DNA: TGTGCCAGCAGCTTAGGGGGTGAGCAGTTCTTC. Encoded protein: CASSLGGEQFF.